This T cell receptor (beta chain) is drawn from a study of shared clonotypes between healthy human individuals. The authors distributed each subset's genomic DNA evenly over several immunoSEQ plates. TCRdb keeps only in-frame clones here, not all; method: immunoSEQ multiplex PCR. The data hold roughly 2 million clones, with just under 95% observed a single time. This CDR3 contains 13 residues. The germline CDR1 and CDR2 sequences are SEHNR and FQNEAQ (reference sequence). The ends were cut back, 1 base at V and 3 bases at J, with 6 bases in the middle. Points on this clone: The sample has other DNA sequences that encode this CDR3 too.

Terminally differentiated effector memory CD45RA+ cells were excluded from the naive CD8 cells, which were CD45RO-negative and positively selected for CCR7. The TCR was taken from a man younger than 30 in good health. The sample taken for sequencing was naive CD8+ T cells sorted from blood. The gene calls are TRBV7-9 and TRBJ1-1, with no clear D. The DNA of the CDR3 is TGTGCCAGCAGCTTAGGCTCGCACACTGAAGCTTTCTTT. This codes for CASSLGSHTEAFF.